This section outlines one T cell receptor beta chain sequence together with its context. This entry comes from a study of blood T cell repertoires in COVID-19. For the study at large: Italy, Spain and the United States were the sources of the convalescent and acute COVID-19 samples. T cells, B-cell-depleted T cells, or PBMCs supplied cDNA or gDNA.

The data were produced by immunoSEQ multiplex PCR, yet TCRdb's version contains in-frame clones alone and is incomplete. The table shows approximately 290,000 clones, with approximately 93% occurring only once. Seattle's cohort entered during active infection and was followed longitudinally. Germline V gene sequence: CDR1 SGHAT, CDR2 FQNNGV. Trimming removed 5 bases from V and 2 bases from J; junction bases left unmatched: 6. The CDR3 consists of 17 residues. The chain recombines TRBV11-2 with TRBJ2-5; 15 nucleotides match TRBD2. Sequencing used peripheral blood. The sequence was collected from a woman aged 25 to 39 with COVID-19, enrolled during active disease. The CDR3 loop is CASSLGLAGGLQETQYF. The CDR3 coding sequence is TGTGCCAGCAGCCTGGGACTAGCGGGAGGACTACAAGAGACCCAGTACTTC.